The clone carrying this TCR beta chain appeared once. The antigen is unknown. RNA was isolated and reverse transcribed to cDNA, the sequencing template. Using immunoSEQ multiplex PCR, the repertoire was profiled, and TCRdb retains in-frame clones only, with some absent. The sample includes about 110,000 clones, around 55% of them seen just once. PBMCs provided sorted CD4+ and CD8+ T cells. The CDR3 runs to 13 residues. CDR1 is SGHVS and CDR2 is FQNEAQ in the germline V gene. Trimming cost V 1 base and J 5 bases, with 6 bases left between them. This entry comes from a study of CD8+ T cells in alopecia areata. General study results and limits: Affected lesional scalp, above all in alopecia totalis/universalis, was more clonal than normal scalp. Researchers reported that TCR sharing among patients proved less clear than in mice, possibly HLA-linked. Resident alphabeta T cells of normal skin are also sequenced in scalp samples.

Material for sequencing was CD8+ T cells sorted from blood. The V and J genes are TRBV7-8 and TRBJ1-5; D is undetermined. The source of this sequence is a human donor in good health. The CDR3 spells CASSLGTDQPQHF. The CDR3 DNA is TGTGCCAGCAGCTTAGGGACCGATCAGCCCCAGCATTTT.